This T cell receptor (beta chain) was obtained from a study of OX40 agonist ivuxolimab in advanced cancers. Study context: Each patient was given ivuxolimab into a vein every 2 weeks, at 0.01 to 10 mg/kg. Study-wide results and caveats: The average count of expanded clones was higher among CD8+ T cells than among CD4+.

CDR1 is SNHLY, CDR2 FYNNEI, per germline. This CDR3 is built from 16 residues. V shed 6 bases and J shed 7 bases, with 22 bases lying between them. Using immunoSEQ multiplex PCR, the repertoire was profiled, and TCRdb retains in-frame clones only, with some absent. The table has approximately 90,000 clones, 87% seen once; the top ten hold roughly 1.4%. Turning to this clone: Its matching antigen is unknown.

The sequencing used CD4+ or CD8+ T cells sorted from blood, collected in a trial of the OX40 agonist ivuxolimab. The chain recombines TRBV2 with TRBJ2-1, with D possibly matching TRBD1 (6 bases). The TCR comes from an adult with an advanced solid tumor such as melanoma, head and neck, liver or kidney cancer. CDR3: CASRIEQGLRPNEQFF. DNA for the CDR3: TGTGCCAGCAGAATAGAACAGGGCTTGCGTCCGAATGAGCAGTTCTTC.